This TCR beta chain was sequenced in a study of OX40 agonist ivuxolimab in advanced cancers. Only one count was recorded for this clone. Per the germline V gene, CDR1 is SGHDN and CDR2 is FVKESK. The CDR3 extends over 17 amino acids. The V segment lost 1 base and the J segment 3 bases; nucleotides outside the gene matches: 8. Profiled with immunoSEQ multiplex PCR; TCRdb holds only in-frame clones, not every one. This sample has approximately 82,000 clones, with 84% found just once. Sequenced here: CD4+ or CD8+ T cells sorted from blood, sampled in a trial of the OX40 agonist ivuxolimab. This sequence joins TRBV14 and TRBJ2-1, with 8 bases that match TRBD2. This receptor was identified in an adult with an advanced solid tumor such as melanoma, head and neck, liver or kidney cancer. The CDR3 sequence: CASSQVTSGPLYNEQFF. CDR3 bases: TGTGCCAGCAGCCAAGTAACTAGCGGACCCCTCTACAATGAGCAGTTCTTC.